These T cell receptor beta chains were read from a single sample in a study of cytomegalovirus exposure and HLA in healthy donors. Repertoires were generated with immunoSEQ multiplex PCR, while TCRdb's copy carries only in-frame clones and drops some. The data contain 68,000 or so clones, about 90% of them singletons. Sequenced sample: PBMCs. The receptors derive from a young woman in good health and CMV-seronegative. Each CDR3 is given with its conserved first and last residue. The order of the fields is V gene, D gene, J gene, clone size, CDR3 length, CDR3 DNA, CDR3 protein. D genes are given only for firm matches. Some rows have no size entry. The others give once, few or many, or a class for an expanded clone.

TRBV5-1	TRBD1	TRBJ2-1	-	15	TGCGCCAGCAGCTTGGAGGGACAGGTCTTCAATGAGCAGTTCTTC	CASSLEGQVFNEQFF
TRBV7-2	TRBD2	TRBJ2-7	-	15	TGTGCCAGCAGCCTACTAGCGGGCGGACCCTACGAGCAGTACTTC	CASSLLAGGPYEQYF
TRBV6-1	-	TRBJ2-7	-	15	TGTGCCAGCAGTGATAGGGGACTGCTCTCCTACGAGCAGTACTTC	CASSDRGLLSYEQYF
TRBV6-5	-	TRBJ1-1	-	14	TGTGCCAGCACCCCACGGGGGACGGCCGATGAAGCTTTCTTT	CASTPRGTADEAFF
TRBV6-1	-	TRBJ2-6	-	15	TGTGCCAGCAGTGTGACAAGCTCTGGGGCCAACGTCCTGACTTTC	CASSVTSSGANVLTF
TRBV2	TRBD2	TRBJ2-2	-	15	TGTGCCAGCAGCGCTAGCGGGGCGAACACCGGGGAGCTGTTTTTT	CASSASGANTGELFF
TRBV7-2	TRBD1	TRBJ2-5	-	15	TGTGCCAGCAGCGCGGGTCAGGGGGTCCAAGAGACCCAGTACTTC	CASSAGQGVQETQYF
TRBV2	-	TRBJ1-1	-	11	TGTGCCGTCCTAGGGGACACTGAAGCTTTCTTT	CAVLGDTEAFF
TRBV15	-	TRBJ2-5	-	14	TGTGCCACCAGCAGAGACGGCAGGCCAGAGACCCAGTACTTC	CATSRDGRPETQYF
TRBV11-1	-	TRBJ1-3	-	15	TGTGCCAGCAGCTCAACAGGAGGGGTCGGAAACACCATATATTTT	CASSSTGGVGNTIYF
TRBV5-5	-	TRBJ1-2	-	16	TGTGCCAGCAGCTTGTCGTGGGGCTTGCAGGCCTATGGCTACACCTTC	CASSLSWGLQAYGYTF
TRBV5-1	TRBD2	TRBJ2-1	once	17	TGCGCCAGCAGCTTGGTTGTGACTAGCGGAAATTACAATGAGCAGTTCTTC	CASSLVVTSGNYNEQFF
TRBV25-1	TRBD2	TRBJ2-1	-	13	TGTGCCAGCAGTGTTGCGGGAGGTAATGAGCAGTTCTTC	CASSVAGGNEQFF
TRBV7-9	TRBD2	TRBJ2-3	-	17	TGTGCCAGCAGCTACGAACCCAGCGGGACCCAGAAAGATACGCAGTATTTT	CASSYEPSGTQKDTQYF
TRBV5-4	-	TRBJ2-7	once	12	TGTGCCAGCAGCTTGGACAGCAACGAGCAGTACTTC	CASSLDSNEQYF
TRBV6-1	TRBD1	TRBJ1-2	once	14	TGTGCCAGCAAGAGGGTGGGACAGGGTGGTGGCTACACCTTC	CASKRVGQGGGYTF
TRBV5-1	TRBD2	TRBJ2-7	once	16	TGCGCCAGCAAACCCCGGGGGGGCTATGACTCCTACGAGCAGTACTTC	CASKPRGGYDSYEQYF
TRBV11-2	TRBD1	TRBJ1-5	-	13	TGTGCCAGCAGCTTGACAGGGAATCAGCCCCAGCATTTT	CASSLTGNQPQHF
TRBV5-4	TRBD1	TRBJ1-3	-	16	TGTGCCAGCAGCCCTGGGACAGGGCCCCCTGGAAACACCATATATTTT	CASSPGTGPPGNTIYF
TRBV14	TRBD1	TRBJ2-7	once	16	TGTGCCAGCAGCCAGTCCTACAGGGGTATGTTCGACGAGCAGTACTTC	CASSQSYRGMFDEQYF
TRBV27	-	TRBJ1-2	-	15	TGTGCCAGCAGTCAGCAGGGGTGGAAAGAAGAAGGCTACACCTTC	CASSQQGWKEEGYTF
TRBV21-1	-	TRBJ2-7	-	14	TGTGCCAGCCCGGACAGCCACGGATTATTCGAGCAGTACTTC	CASPDSHGLFEQYF
TRBV5-1	TRBD1	TRBJ2-1	-	14	TGCGCCAGCAGCTTGCAGGGGGCGAACAATGAGCAGTTCTTC	CASSLQGANNEQFF
TRBV25-1	TRBD1	TRBJ2-1	-	17	TGTGCCAGCAGTGATCCGAATATGGGACAGTTTAGCAATGAGCAGTTCTTC	CASSDPNMGQFSNEQFF
TRBV5-4	-	TRBJ2-1	once	12	TGTGCCAGCATGGGGGGGCCCAATGAGCAGTTCTTC	CASMGGPNEQFF
TRBV10-2	-	TRBJ2-7	-	11	TGCGCCAGCAGTTGGTCGCGGGAGCAGTACTTC	CASSWSREQYF
TRBV30	-	TRBJ1-5	-	17	TGTGCCTGGAGTGTACCAGGGATGGGGTTTAGCAATCAGCCCCAGCATTTT	CAWSVPGMGFSNQPQHF
TRBV2	TRBD1	TRBJ2-7	-	15	TGTGCCAGCAGTGTTTCGGGACAGGGCGGAATCGAGCAGTACTTC	CASSVSGQGGIEQYF
TRBV18	-	TRBJ1-1	-	15	TGTGCCAGCTCACTCAATGGGGAGGAAAACACTGAAGCTTTCTTT	CASSLNGEENTEAFF
TRBV27	-	TRBJ2-7	-	12	TGTGCCAGCAGTTCGTCCTATCAAGAGCAGTACTTC	CASSSSYQEQYF
TRBV28	TRBD1	TRBJ1-5	-	16	TGTGCCACCCAACAGGGGGGACAGGGGGCCACTCAGCCCCAGCATTTT	CATQQGGQGATQPQHF
TRBV6-1	TRBD1	TRBJ2-7	-	14	TGTGCCAGCAGTTATGACAGGGCATCGGCCGAGCAGTACTTC	CASSYDRASAEQYF
TRBV18	TRBD2	TRBJ2-3	once	16	TGTGCCAGCTCACCAAGGGTAGCGGGAGACACAGATACGCAGTATTTT	CASSPRVAGDTDTQYF
TRBV25-1	TRBD1	TRBJ2-7	few	13	TGTGCCAGCAGTTTAGGACAGGACTACGAGCAGTACTTC	CASSLGQDYEQYF
TRBV5-1	TRBD1	TRBJ2-1	-	14	TGCGCCAGCAGCTTGCGGGACAGGTCCAATGAGCAGTTCTTC	CASSLRDRSNEQFF
TRBV4-2	-	TRBJ2-7	-	14	TGTGCCAGCAGCCAAGCGGAGGGTCCATACGAGCAGTACTTC	CASSQAEGPYEQYF
TRBV7-9	-	TRBJ1-4	-	17	TGTGCCAGCAGCCCTAGGGGTGACCTCCCGGGGGGTGAAAAACTGTTTTTT	CASSPRGDLPGGEKLFF
TRBV6-5	TRBD2	TRBJ2-3	-	16	TGTGCCAGCAGTTACCTCGTGGCGGGGGGTCGGAATACGCAGTATTTT	CASSYLVAGGRNTQYF
TRBV14	TRBD2	TRBJ2-1	few	22	TGTGCCAGCAGCCAAGAAATCCCCGAAGGACTAGCGGGAATTACTACCTACAATGAGCAGTTCTTC	CASSQEIPEGLAGITTYNEQFF
TRBV27	TRBD1	TRBJ2-1	-	12	TGTGCCAGCTTGACAGGGAATAATGAGCAGTTCTTC	CASLTGNNEQFF
TRBV7-8	TRBD2	TRBJ2-1	-	18	TGTGCCAGCAGCTTAGCTGGGGCTAGCGGGGCCATTAGCAATGAGCAGTTCTTC	CASSLAGASGAISNEQFF
TRBV30	TRBD1	TRBJ2-3	once	13	TGTGCCTGGAGTCTCACAGGGGCAGATACGCAGTATTTT	CAWSLTGADTQYF
TRBV6-5	-	TRBJ1-2	-	12	TGTGCCAGCAGTTCCCTAAACTATGGCTACACCTTC	CASSSLNYGYTF
TRBV5-4	-	TRBJ2-7	-	13	TGTGCCAGCAGCTCCCTGGGGGGACCCGAGCAGTACTTC	CASSSLGGPEQYF
TRBV11-2	TRBD2	TRBJ2-7	-	14	TGTGCCAGCAGCTTCCAGCGGGGGGCCCACGAGCAGTACTTC	CASSFQRGAHEQYF
TRBV6-5	-	TRBJ2-5	-	12	TGTGCCAGCAGAAAACAGCAAGAGACCCAGTACTTC	CASRKQQETQYF
TRBV7-2	TRBD2	TRBJ2-1	-	14	TGTGCCAGCAGACAGCGGGGGGGCCGCAATGAGCAGTTCTTC	CASRQRGGRNEQFF
TRBV11-2	TRBD1	TRBJ2-5	-	14	TGTGCCAGCAGCTTAATTGGACAGGGCGAGACCCAGTACTTC	CASSLIGQGETQYF
TRBV28	TRBD2	TRBJ2-1	-	15	TGTGCCAGCGACTCATTGGCTAGCGGCAACAATGAGCAGTTCTTC	CASDSLASGNNEQFF
TRBV2	TRBD2	TRBJ2-3	-	15	TGTGCCAGCAGCTTAGGACTAGCCGAGACAGATACGCAGTATTTT	CASSLGLAETDTQYF
TRBV5-1	TRBD1	TRBJ1-4	-	14	TGCGCCAGCAGCAGGACAGGGGGCGATGAAAAACTGTTTTTT	CASSRTGGDEKLFF
TRBV7-2	-	TRBJ1-2	-	15	TGTGCCAGCAGCTCACCTGCCCAGAATCTCAGGGGCTACACCTTC	CASSSPAQNLRGYTF
TRBV14	TRBD1	TRBJ2-7	-	15	TGTGCCAGCAGCCAAGCAGGGACAGGGGGCTACGAGCAGTACTTC	CASSQAGTGGYEQYF
TRBV13	TRBD2	TRBJ2-5	few	16	TGTGCCAGCAGCTCCCAACTAGCGGGGGTACAAGAGACCCAGTACTTC	CASSSQLAGVQETQYF